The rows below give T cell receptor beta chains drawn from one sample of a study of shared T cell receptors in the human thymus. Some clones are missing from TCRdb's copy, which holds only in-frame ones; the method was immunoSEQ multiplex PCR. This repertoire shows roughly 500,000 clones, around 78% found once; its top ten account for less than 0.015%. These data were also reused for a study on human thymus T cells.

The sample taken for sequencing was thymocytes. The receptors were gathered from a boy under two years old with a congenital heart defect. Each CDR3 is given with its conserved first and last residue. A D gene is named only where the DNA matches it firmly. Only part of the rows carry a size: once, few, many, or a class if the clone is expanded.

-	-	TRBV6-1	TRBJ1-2	TGTGCCAGCACCTTACGTCAGGTCTATGGCTACACCTTC	CASTLRQVYGYTF
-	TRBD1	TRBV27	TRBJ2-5	TGTGCCAGCAGCTCAGGGATGGGGGACAGGAGGGGGACCCAGTACTTC	CASSSGMGDRRGTQYF
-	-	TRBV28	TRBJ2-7	TGTGCCAGCAGCCACAGGGCCGGAATTAGCTACGAGCAGTACTTC	CASSHRAGISYEQYF
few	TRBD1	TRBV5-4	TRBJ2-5	TGTGCCAGCAGCTTGGAGGCCAGGGGGCGCGGAGAGACCCAGTACTTC	CASSLEARGRGETQYF
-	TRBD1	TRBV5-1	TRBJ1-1	TGCGCCAGCAGCTTGGCAGTTTGTAGGGGGCGAGATGAAGCTTTCTTT	CASSLAVCRGRDEAFF
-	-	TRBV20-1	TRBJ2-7	TGCAGTGCTAACAGGGACTACGAGCAGTACTTC	CSANRDYEQYF
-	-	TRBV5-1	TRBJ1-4	TGCGCCAGCAGCTTGACGGGGTGTGAAAAACTGTTTTTT	CASSLTGCEKLFF
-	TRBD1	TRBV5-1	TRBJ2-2	TGCGCCAGCAGCTTGGAAGGGACAGCAGCCGGGGAGCTGTTTTTT	CASSLEGTAAGELFF
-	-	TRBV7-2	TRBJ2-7	TGTGCCAGCAGCTGGGAGAGCACCTACGAGCAGTACTTC	CASSWESTYEQYF
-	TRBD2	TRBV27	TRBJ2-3	TGTGCCAGCAGTGGACTAGCGGGACACACAGATACGCAGTATTTT	CASSGLAGHTDTQYF